The TCR beta chain described here comes from a study of shared clonotypes between healthy human individuals. At the level of the study: CD4 naive cells filled three plates per donor, CD4 memory three, CD8 naive two and CD8 memory one.

Study observations and caveats: Roughly 5% of naive CD4 clonotypes were shared across a handful of donors.

Researchers divided each subset's genomic DNA evenly across several immunoSEQ plates. Using immunoSEQ multiplex PCR, the repertoire was profiled, and TCRdb retains in-frame clones only, with some absent. In the table there are 2.3 million or so clones, approximately 95% of which are singletons. On this clone itself: The antigen remains unidentified. Other DNA variants within this sample encode the same CDR3.

The donor cohort consisted entirely of Caucasian adults residing in Nashville, Tennessee. CDR3 length: 11 residues. V lost 5 bases to trimming and J lost 8 bases, with 9 bases between them. CDR1 and CDR2 from the germline V gene are MDHEN and SYDVKM. The rearrangement uses TRBV28 and TRBJ1-2; D is undetermined. The specimen sequenced was naive CD4+ T cells from PBMCs. The subset: CD45RA+ positively selected. This sequence originates from a man between 18 and 35 years old in good health. Some clones in this sample may be carry-over from other donors' samples. The CDR3 region has the DNA TGTGCCAGCAGTACGGGCGGAGGCTACACCTTC. It encodes CASSTGGGYTF.